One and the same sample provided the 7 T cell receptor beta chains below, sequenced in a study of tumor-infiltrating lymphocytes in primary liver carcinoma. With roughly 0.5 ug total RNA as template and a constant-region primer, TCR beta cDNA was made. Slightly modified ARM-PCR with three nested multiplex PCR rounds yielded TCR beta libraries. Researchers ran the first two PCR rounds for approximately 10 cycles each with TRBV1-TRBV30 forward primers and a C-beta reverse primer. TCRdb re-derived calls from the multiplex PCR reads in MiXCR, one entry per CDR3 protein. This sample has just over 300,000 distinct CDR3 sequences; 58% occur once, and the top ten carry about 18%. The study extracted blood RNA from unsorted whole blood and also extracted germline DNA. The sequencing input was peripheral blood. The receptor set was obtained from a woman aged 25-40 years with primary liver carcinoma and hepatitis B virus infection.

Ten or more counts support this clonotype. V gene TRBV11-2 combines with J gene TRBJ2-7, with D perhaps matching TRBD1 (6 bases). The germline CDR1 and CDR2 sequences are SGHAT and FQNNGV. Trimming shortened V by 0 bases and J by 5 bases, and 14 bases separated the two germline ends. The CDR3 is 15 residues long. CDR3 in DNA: TGTGCCAGCAGCTTAGATTGGCAGGGGTTACACGAGCAGTACTTC. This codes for CASSLDWQGLHEQYF.

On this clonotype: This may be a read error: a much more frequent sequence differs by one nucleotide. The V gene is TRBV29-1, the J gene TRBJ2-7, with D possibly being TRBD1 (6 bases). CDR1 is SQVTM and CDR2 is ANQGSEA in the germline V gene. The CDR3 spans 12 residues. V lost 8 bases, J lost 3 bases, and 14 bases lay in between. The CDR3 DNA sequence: TGCAGCATTGGGACAAACTACTACGAGCAGTACTTC. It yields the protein CSIGTNYYEQYF.

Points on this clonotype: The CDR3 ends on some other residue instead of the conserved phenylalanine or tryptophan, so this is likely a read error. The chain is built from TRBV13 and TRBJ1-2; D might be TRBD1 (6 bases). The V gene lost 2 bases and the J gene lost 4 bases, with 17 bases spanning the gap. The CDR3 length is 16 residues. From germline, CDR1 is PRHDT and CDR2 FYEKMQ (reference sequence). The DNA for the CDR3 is TGTGCCAGCAGCTTACAATACCACAGGGACGGCTATGGCTACACCCTC. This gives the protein CASSLQYHRDGYGYTL.

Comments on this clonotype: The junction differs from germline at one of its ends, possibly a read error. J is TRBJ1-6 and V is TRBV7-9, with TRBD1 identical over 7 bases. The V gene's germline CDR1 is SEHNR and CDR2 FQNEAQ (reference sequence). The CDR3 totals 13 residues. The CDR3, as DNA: TGTGCCATCAGCTTCCCGACAGGGAAAACCCTCCACTTT. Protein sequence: CAISFPTGKTLHF.

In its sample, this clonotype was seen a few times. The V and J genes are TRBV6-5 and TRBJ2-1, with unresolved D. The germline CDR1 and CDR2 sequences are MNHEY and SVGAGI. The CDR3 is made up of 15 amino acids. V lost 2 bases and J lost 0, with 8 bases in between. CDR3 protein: CASSYDWGSYNEQFF. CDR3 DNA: TGTGCCAGCAGTTACGACTGGGGCTCCTACAATGAGCAGTTCTTC.

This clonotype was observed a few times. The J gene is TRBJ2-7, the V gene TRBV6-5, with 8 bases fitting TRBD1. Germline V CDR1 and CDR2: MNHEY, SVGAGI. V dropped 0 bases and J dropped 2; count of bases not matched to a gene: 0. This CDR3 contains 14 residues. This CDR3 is CASSYSTGAYEQYF. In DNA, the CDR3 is TGTGCCAGCAGTTACTCGACAGGGGCCTACGAGCAGTACTTC.

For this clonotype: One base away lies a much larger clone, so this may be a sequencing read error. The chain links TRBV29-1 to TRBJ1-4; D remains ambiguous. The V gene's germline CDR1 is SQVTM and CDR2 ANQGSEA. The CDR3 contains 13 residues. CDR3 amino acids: CSAEFPLGEKLFF. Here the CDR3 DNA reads TGCAGCGCTGAATTCCCATTGGGTGAAAAACTGTTTTTT.